The present T cell receptor (beta chain) was sequenced within a study of T cell responses to AZD1222 COVID-19 vaccine (dated by TCRdb to the early 2020s). Notes on the research overall: AZD1222 recipients whose second dose came at about 4 weeks and those whose second dose came at about 12 weeks were combined into one group, since spike-specific TCR depth and breadth did not differ between the two schedules. TCR sequencing was performed for about 250 trial participants, of whom 200 to 220 were given two doses of AZD1222 and some 26 were given two doses of MenACWY control vaccine. Trial participants were enrolled by age into subgroups of 18-55, 56-69 and 70-plus years, and around 150, 28 and 57 TCR-sequenced participants, respectively, were included in these subgroups. Summary of the overall study and its limitations: Vaccine-associated CD4 TCRs spanned the whole spike protein, with dominant responses in regions 160-218 and 743-854. No day 14 peak-response samples were available, so repertoires were characterized only after the peak T cell response. Conclusions about previously exposed vaccinees are limited because only six or seven AZD1222 recipients were SARS-CoV-2 seropositive at baseline. After two AZD1222 doses, both the breadth and the depth of spike-specific TCRs were significantly higher than at day 0 and than in MenACWY recipients. Epitopes outside the regions mutated in the B.1.351 and B.1.1.7 variants were reportedly recognized by nearly half of the unique spike-specific TCRs. In the small 56-69-year group, the increase in depth fell short of significance, most likely because of low power. Participants were mostly white British and included more females than males, and it was suggested by the authors that clonal diversity may have been underestimated.

The germline V gene (reference sequence) sets CDR1 to PRHDT and CDR2 to FYEKMQ. Between the V and J ends, shortened by 5 bases and 10 bases respectively, the junction contains 20 bases. The cysteine opens and the phenylalanine closes a CDR3 of 14 amino acids. Only the CDR3 region is kept as DNA, spanning 42 bases read in frame from base 1. To note about this clone: Its recognized antigen is unknown. One base away there is no much larger clone; base qualities are not given.

This specimen's time point label, per the study, means: baseline before first vaccination. Samples from vaccinated people were obtained from the UK trials COV001 and COV002, which included a single-blind randomized controlled phase 2/3 trial of AZD1222 (ChAdOx1 nCoV-19) in healthy adults. For TCRbeta chain sequencing, PBMC samples from trial participants were taken at day 0 and at day 28 after the second dose. The CDR3 regions of human TCRbeta chains were analyzed by immunosequencing. Per the authors' processing: TCRs in the repertoires were compared against a reference library of SARS-CoV-2-specific TCRs that had been generated with the MIRA antigen-specificity platform. Breadth was defined as the fraction of unique TCRs that were SARS-CoV-2-associated, and depth was defined as the fraction of total T cells that were SARS-CoV-2-associated. Using the MIRA data, each spike-specific TCR was mapped to the spike region that the TCR reacts to and placed in a CD4 or CD8 class. Log10-transformed breadth and depth values were compared by one-way ANOVA with Sidak's multiple comparisons tests. The source is immuneACCESS, and TCRdb retained only in-frame sequences with V and J called. Part of the clones is not carried over; for the studies checked, unresolved V genes explain less than half of this, and the remainder is unexplained. For V, J and clone size, that table is used; D and trimming come from the DNA. For this sample the table gives about 130,000 clones, of which roughly 92% were detected only once. The top ten constitute 0.91% of the sample.

This sample comprised peripheral blood, obtained on day 0 of AZD1222 vaccination. The sequence came from an adult in good health. The chain employs TRBV13 and TRBJ1-1, and perhaps TRBD1 as D gene, on 5 matching bases. The base sequence is TGTGCCAGCAGCCCCGGGCCAGCTTGGGGGGTAGCTTTCTTT. Its protein reads: CASSPGPAWGVAFF.